A selection of T cell receptor beta chains follows, all from one sample in a study of cytomegalovirus exposure and HLA in healthy donors. Sequenced by immunoSEQ multiplex PCR; TCRdb stores in-frame clones only, minus some. This table has roughly 130,000 clones, approximately 91% appearing once. The specimen sequenced was PBMCs. These receptors were obtained from a woman aged 40 to 50 in good health and CMV-seronegative. Both conserved end residues are part of each CDR3. The order of the fields is clone size, V gene, J gene, D gene, CDR3 protein, CDR3 DNA. D genes are given only for firm matches. Clone size appears in some rows only: once, few, many, or a class for an expanded clone.

abundance: NA
v_gene: TRBV10-3
j_gene: TRBJ2-7
d_gene: NA
CDR3aa: CAISELGGVDEQYF
CDR3nt: TGTGCCATCAGTGAGCTTGGAGGGGTAGACGAGCAGTACTTC

abundance: NA
v_gene: TRBV7-2
j_gene: TRBJ2-7
d_gene: TRBD1
CDR3aa: CASSLGDRGWYEQYF
CDR3nt: TGTGCCAGCAGCTTAGGGGACAGGGGGTGGTACGAGCAGTACTTC

abundance: NA
v_gene: TRBV6-1
j_gene: TRBJ1-6
d_gene: NA
CDR3aa: CASSEAHGGLANSPLHF
CDR3nt: TGTGCCAGCAGTGAAGCTCACGGAGGGCTTGCAAATTCACCCCTCCACTTT

abundance: NA
v_gene: TRBV6-5
j_gene: TRBJ2-7
d_gene: NA
CDR3aa: CASSGHKSTYEQYF
CDR3nt: TGTGCCAGCAGTGGACATAAATCTACCTACGAGCAGTACTTC

abundance: NA
v_gene: TRBV7-9
j_gene: TRBJ2-7
d_gene: NA
CDR3aa: CASTNRQEELYEQYF
CDR3nt: TGTGCCAGCACCAATAGACAGGAGGAGCTCTACGAGCAGTACTTC

abundance: NA
v_gene: TRBV28
j_gene: TRBJ2-7
d_gene: TRBD2
CDR3aa: CASRVLAGGEQYF
CDR3nt: TGTGCCAGCAGGGTGTTGGCCGGGGGGGAGCAGTACTTC

abundance: NA
v_gene: TRBV28
j_gene: TRBJ2-2
d_gene: TRBD1
CDR3aa: CASNLQGHTGELFF
CDR3nt: TGTGCCAGCAACTTACAGGGGCACACCGGGGAGCTGTTTTTT

abundance: NA
v_gene: TRBV28
j_gene: TRBJ1-2
d_gene: TRBD1
CDR3aa: CASGKGAARPNYGYTF
CDR3nt: TGTGCCAGCGGAAAGGGGGCCGCCCGGCCTAACTATGGCTACACCTTC

abundance: once
v_gene: TRBV9
j_gene: TRBJ2-3
d_gene: TRBD2
CDR3aa: CASSVGGLGGADTQYF
CDR3nt: TGTGCCAGCAGCGTAGGGGGACTAGGAGGGGCGGATACGCAGTATTTT

abundance: NA
v_gene: TRBV7-9
j_gene: TRBJ2-2
d_gene: TRBD2
CDR3aa: CASSLPLAGSLTGELFF
CDR3nt: TGTGCCAGCAGCTTACCGCTAGCGGGAAGCCTCACCGGGGAGCTGTTTTTT

abundance: NA
v_gene: TRBV10-3
j_gene: TRBJ2-4
d_gene: NA
CDR3aa: CATRSVENIQYF
CDR3nt: TGTGCCACTCGTAGCGTCGAAAACATTCAGTACTTC

abundance: NA
v_gene: TRBV7-9
j_gene: TRBJ2-3
d_gene: NA
CDR3aa: CASSSVATDTQYF
CDR3nt: TGTGCCAGCAGCTCCGTAGCCACAGATACGCAGTATTTT

abundance: NA
v_gene: TRBV28
j_gene: TRBJ2-5
d_gene: TRBD1
CDR3aa: CASSPGDREKYF
CDR3nt: TGTGCCAGCAGTCCAGGGGACAGGGAAAAGTACTTC

abundance: NA
v_gene: TRBV30
j_gene: TRBJ1-5
d_gene: NA
CDR3aa: CAWSVLSNQPQHF
CDR3nt: TGTGCCTGGAGTGTTCTTAGCAATCAGCCCCAGCATTTT

abundance: NA
v_gene: TRBV7-2
j_gene: TRBJ2-3
d_gene: NA
CDR3aa: CASSFRGDTQYF
CDR3nt: TGTGCCAGCAGCTTCCGAGGAGATACGCAGTATTTT

abundance: NA
v_gene: TRBV18
j_gene: TRBJ2-7
d_gene: NA
CDR3aa: CASSLRGRGDAYEQYF
CDR3nt: TGTGCCAGCTCACTGCGCGGGCGCGGGGATGCCTACGAGCAGTACTTC

abundance: NA
v_gene: TRBV5-6
j_gene: TRBJ2-3
d_gene: NA
CDR3aa: CASSSPGVLYGTDTQYF
CDR3nt: TGTGCCAGCAGCTCCCCCGGCGTTCTCTACGGGACAGATACGCAGTATTTT

abundance: NA
v_gene: TRBV21-1
j_gene: TRBJ2-7
d_gene: NA
CDR3aa: CVPKALAGVSYEQYF
CDR3nt: TGTGTCCCCAAAGCCCTAGCGGGAGTCTCCTACGAGCAGTACTTC

abundance: NA
v_gene: TRBV4-2
j_gene: TRBJ2-6
d_gene: TRBD1
CDR3aa: CASSQFQAGQGTGGANVLTF
CDR3nt: TGTGCCAGCAGCCAGTTTCAAGCGGGACAGGGGACTGGTGGGGCCAACGTCCTGACTTTC

abundance: NA
v_gene: TRBV5-1
j_gene: TRBJ2-3
d_gene: NA
CDR3aa: CASSLDLTGRPGTDTQYF
CDR3nt: TGCGCCAGCAGCTTGGATCTCACAGGACGCCCGGGCACAGATACGCAGTATTTT

abundance: NA
v_gene: TRBV5-4
j_gene: TRBJ2-3
d_gene: NA
CDR3aa: CASSLVRGGGTSTDTQYF
CDR3nt: TGTGCCAGCAGCTTGGTGAGGGGGGGCGGCACTAGCACAGATACGCAGTATTTT

abundance: NA
v_gene: TRBV4-3
j_gene: TRBJ2-5
d_gene: TRBD1
CDR3aa: CASSQEGTGQETQYF
CDR3nt: TGCGCCAGCAGCCAAGAGGGGACAGGGCAAGAGACCCAGTACTTC

abundance: NA
v_gene: TRBV29-1
j_gene: TRBJ2-3
d_gene: NA
CDR3aa: CSALRDSYRGTDTQYF
CDR3nt: TGCAGCGCCTTGAGGGACTCTTATAGGGGCACAGATACGCAGTATTTT

abundance: few
v_gene: TRBV12-1
j_gene: TRBJ1-3
d_gene: NA
CDR3aa: CARKTGRGGNTIYF
CDR3nt: TGTGCCAGAAAGACAGGGAGAGGTGGAAACACCATATATTTT

abundance: NA
v_gene: TRBV28
j_gene: TRBJ2-5
d_gene: NA
CDR3aa: CASSSEETQYF
CDR3nt: TGTGCCAGCAGTTCTGAAGAGACCCAGTACTTC

abundance: NA
v_gene: TRBV7-9
j_gene: TRBJ2-1
d_gene: NA
CDR3aa: CSSSFGENEQFF
CDR3nt: TGTTCCAGCAGCTTCGGAGAAAATGAGCAGTTCTTC

abundance: NA
v_gene: TRBV11-2
j_gene: TRBJ2-7
d_gene: NA
CDR3aa: CASSPWIRLGFHEQYF
CDR3nt: TGTGCCAGCAGCCCCTGGATAAGACTAGGGTTCCACGAGCAGTACTTC

abundance: NA
v_gene: TRBV5-1
j_gene: TRBJ2-5
d_gene: TRBD2
CDR3aa: CASSLGGGEETQYF
CDR3nt: TGCGCCAGCAGCTTGGGTGGGGGGGAAGAGACCCAGTACTTC

abundance: NA
v_gene: TRBV10-3
j_gene: TRBJ1-2
d_gene: TRBD1
CDR3aa: CAISESRDSPNYGYTF
CDR3nt: TGTGCCATCAGTGAGTCGAGGGACAGCCCTAACTATGGCTACACCTTC

abundance: once
v_gene: TRBV18
j_gene: TRBJ1-5
d_gene: NA
CDR3aa: CASQQGRNQPQHF
CDR3nt: TGTGCCAGCCAACAGGGTCGCAATCAGCCCCAGCATTTT

abundance: NA
v_gene: TRBV5-1
j_gene: TRBJ2-5
d_gene: NA
CDR3aa: CASTPGGKLQETQYF
CDR3nt: TGCGCCAGCACACCCGGAGGGAAACTACAAGAGACCCAGTACTTC

abundance: NA
v_gene: TRBV6-5
j_gene: TRBJ2-5
d_gene: NA
CDR3aa: CASNGRTQEAQYF
CDR3nt: TGTGCCAGCAATGGTCGAACCCAAGAGGCCCAGTACTTC

abundance: NA
v_gene: TRBV11-2
j_gene: TRBJ2-7
d_gene: TRBD2
CDR3aa: CASSLASGMYYEQYF
CDR3nt: TGTGCCAGCAGCTTGGCGAGCGGGATGTATTACGAGCAGTACTTC

abundance: NA
v_gene: TRBV11-2
j_gene: TRBJ2-2
d_gene: TRBD2
CDR3aa: CASSLAGGLETGELFF
CDR3nt: TGTGCCAGCAGCTTAGCGGGAGGGTTGGAAACCGGGGAGCTGTTTTTT

abundance: NA
v_gene: TRBV28
j_gene: TRBJ2-4
d_gene: NA
CDR3aa: CASSLWVGARAKNIQYF
CDR3nt: TGTGCCAGCAGTTTATGGGTGGGAGCGAGGGCCAAAAACATTCAGTACTTC

abundance: once
v_gene: TRBV5-6
j_gene: TRBJ2-2
d_gene: TRBD2
CDR3aa: CASSLAVLAGYTGELFF
CDR3nt: TGTGCCAGCAGCTTGGCTGTGCTAGCGGGATACACCGGGGAGCTGTTTTTT